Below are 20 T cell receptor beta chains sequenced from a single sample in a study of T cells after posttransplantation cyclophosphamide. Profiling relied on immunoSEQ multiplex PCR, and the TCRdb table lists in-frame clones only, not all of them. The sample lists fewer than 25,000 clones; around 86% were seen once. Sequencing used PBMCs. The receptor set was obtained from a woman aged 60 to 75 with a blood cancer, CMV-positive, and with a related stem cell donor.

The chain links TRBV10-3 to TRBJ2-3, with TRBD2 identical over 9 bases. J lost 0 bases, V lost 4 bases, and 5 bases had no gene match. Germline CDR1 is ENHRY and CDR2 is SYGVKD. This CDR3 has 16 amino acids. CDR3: CAISAGLAVSTDTQYF. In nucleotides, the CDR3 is TGTGCCATCAGTGCGGGACTAGCAGTAAGCACAGATACGCAGTATTTT.

In DNA, the CDR3 is TGCAGTGCAAGTACGGGGGGCGAGCAGTACTTC. This translates into CSASTGGEQYF. The V call is TRBV20-1, the J call TRBJ2-7, with TRBD2 matching over 7 bases. Germline trimming cut 6 bases from V and 6 bases from J; bases unmatched to any gene: 5. Germline-derived CDR1 and CDR2 are DFQATT and SNEGSKA (reference sequence). This CDR3 is built from 11 residues.

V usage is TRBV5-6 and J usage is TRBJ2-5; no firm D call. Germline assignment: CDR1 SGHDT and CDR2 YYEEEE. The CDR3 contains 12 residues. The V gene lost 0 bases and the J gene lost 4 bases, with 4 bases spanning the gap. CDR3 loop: CASSLGLETQYF. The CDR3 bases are TGTGCCAGCAGCTTGGGTCTAGAGACCCAGTACTTC.

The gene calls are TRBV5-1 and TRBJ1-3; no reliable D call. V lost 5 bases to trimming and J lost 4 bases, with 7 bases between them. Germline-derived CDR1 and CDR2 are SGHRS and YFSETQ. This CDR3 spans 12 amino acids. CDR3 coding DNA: TGCGCCAGCAGTCGAGAGGGAAACACCATATATTTT. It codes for CASSREGNTIYF.

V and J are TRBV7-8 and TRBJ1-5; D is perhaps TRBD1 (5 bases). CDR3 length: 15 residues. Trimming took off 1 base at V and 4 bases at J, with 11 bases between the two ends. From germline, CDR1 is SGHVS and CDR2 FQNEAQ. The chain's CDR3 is CASSLGDWRNQPQHF. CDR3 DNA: TGTGCCAGCAGCTTAGGGGACTGGAGGAATCAGCCCCAGCATTTT.

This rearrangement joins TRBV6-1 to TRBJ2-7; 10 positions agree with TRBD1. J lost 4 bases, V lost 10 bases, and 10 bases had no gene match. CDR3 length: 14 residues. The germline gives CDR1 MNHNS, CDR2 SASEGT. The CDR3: CATTKGQGWYEQYF. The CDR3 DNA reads TGTGCCACCACAAAGGGACAGGGGTGGTACGAGCAGTACTTC.

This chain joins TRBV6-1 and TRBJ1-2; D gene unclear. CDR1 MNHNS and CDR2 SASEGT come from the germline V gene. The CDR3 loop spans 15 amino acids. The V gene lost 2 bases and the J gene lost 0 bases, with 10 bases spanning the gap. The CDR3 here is CASSEWSTTNYGYTF. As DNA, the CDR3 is TGTGCCAGCAGTGAATGGAGTACAACTAACTATGGCTACACCTTC.

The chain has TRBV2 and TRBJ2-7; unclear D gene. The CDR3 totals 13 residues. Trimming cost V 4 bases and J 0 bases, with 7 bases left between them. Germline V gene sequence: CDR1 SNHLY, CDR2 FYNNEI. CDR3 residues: CASSAVVSYEQYF. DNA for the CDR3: TGTGCCAGCAGTGCGGTTGTCTCCTACGAGCAGTACTTC. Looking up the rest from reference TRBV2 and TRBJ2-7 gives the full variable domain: EPEVTQTPSHQVTQMGQEVILRCVPISNHLYFYWYRQILGQKVEFLVSFYNNEISEKSEIFDDQFSVERPDGSNFTLKIRSTKLEDSAMYFCASSAVVSYEQYFGPGTRLTVT.

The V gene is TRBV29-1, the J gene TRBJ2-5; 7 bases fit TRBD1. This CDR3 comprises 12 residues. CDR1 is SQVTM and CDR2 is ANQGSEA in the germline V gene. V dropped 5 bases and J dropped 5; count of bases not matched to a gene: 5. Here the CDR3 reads CSVHRGDETQYF. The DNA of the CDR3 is TGCAGCGTTCACAGGGGAGACGAGACCCAGTACTTC.

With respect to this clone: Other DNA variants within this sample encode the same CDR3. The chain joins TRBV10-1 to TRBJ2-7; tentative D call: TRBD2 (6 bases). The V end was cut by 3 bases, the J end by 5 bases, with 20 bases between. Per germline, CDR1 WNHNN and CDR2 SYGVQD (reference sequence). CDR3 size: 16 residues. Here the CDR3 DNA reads TGCGCCAGCAGTGAACCTTGGGGTGAACCGGGGGACGAGCAGTACTTC. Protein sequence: CASSEPWGEPGDEQYF.

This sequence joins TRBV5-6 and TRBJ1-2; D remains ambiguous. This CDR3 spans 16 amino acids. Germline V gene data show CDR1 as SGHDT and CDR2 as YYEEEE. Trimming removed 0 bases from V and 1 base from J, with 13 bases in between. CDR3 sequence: CASSLARQAHNYGYTF. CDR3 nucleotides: TGTGCCAGCAGCTTGGCCAGGCAGGCGCATAACTATGGCTACACCTTC.

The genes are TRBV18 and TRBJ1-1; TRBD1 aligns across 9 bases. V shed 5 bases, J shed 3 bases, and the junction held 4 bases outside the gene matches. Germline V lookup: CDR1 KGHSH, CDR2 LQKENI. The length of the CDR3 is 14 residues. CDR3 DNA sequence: TGTGCCAGCTCATTCAGGACAGGGGACACTGAAGCTTTCTTT. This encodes CASSFRTGDTEAFF.

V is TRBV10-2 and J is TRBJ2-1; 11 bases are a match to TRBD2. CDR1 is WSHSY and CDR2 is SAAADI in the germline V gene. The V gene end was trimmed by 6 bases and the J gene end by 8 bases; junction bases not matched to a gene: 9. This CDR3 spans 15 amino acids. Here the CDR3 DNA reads TGCGCCAGCAGCCCTAGGACTAGCGGGCGGGATGAGCAGTTCTTC. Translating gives CASSPRTSGRDEQFF.

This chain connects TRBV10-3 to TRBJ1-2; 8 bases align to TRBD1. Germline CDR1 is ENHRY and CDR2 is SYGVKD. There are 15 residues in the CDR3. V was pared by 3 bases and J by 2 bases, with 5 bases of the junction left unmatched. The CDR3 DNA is TGTGCCATCAGTGACCCAGACAGGGGAAACTATGGCTACACCTTC. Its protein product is CAISDPDRGNYGYTF.

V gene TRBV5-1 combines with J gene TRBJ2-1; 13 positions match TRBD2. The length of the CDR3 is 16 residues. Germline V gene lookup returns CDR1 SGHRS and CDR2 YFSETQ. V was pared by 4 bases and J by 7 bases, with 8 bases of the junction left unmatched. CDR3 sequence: CASSPRLAGGRNEQFF. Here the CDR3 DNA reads TGCGCCAGCAGCCCACGACTAGCGGGAGGTAGGAATGAGCAGTTCTTC.

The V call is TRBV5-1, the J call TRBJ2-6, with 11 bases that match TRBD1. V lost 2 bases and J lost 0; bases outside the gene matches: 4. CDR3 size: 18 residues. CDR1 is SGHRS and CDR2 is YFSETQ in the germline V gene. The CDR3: CASSFSGTGGSGANVLTF. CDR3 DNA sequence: TGCGCCAGCAGCTTTTCCGGGACAGGGGGCTCTGGGGCCAACGTCCTGACTTTC.

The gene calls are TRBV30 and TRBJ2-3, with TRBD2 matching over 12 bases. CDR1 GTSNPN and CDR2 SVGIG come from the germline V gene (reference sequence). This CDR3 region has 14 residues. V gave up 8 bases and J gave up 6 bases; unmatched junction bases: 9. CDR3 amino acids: CAARLAGEWDTQYF. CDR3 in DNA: TGTGCCGCCCGACTAGCGGGAGAATGGGATACGCAGTATTTT.

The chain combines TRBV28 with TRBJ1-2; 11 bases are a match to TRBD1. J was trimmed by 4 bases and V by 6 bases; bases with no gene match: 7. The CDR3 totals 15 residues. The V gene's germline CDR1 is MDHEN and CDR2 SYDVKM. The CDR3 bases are TGTGCCAGCAGCCGCACCGGGACAGGGGGCTATGGCTACACCTTC. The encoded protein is CASSRTGTGGYGYTF.

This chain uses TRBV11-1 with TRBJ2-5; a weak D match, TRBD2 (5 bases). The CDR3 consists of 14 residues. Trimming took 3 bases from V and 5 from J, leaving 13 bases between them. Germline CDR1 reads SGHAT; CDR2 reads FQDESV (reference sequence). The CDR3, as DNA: TGTGCCAGCAGCTTTGTGGGAGAGATTGAGACCCAGTACTTC. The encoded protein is CASSFVGEIETQYF. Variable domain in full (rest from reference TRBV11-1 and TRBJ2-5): EAEVAQSPRYKITEKSQAVAFWCDPISGHATLYWYRQILGQGPELLVQFQDESVVDDSQLPKDRFSAERLKGVDSTLKIQPAELGDSAMYLCASSFVGEIETQYFGPGTRLLVL.

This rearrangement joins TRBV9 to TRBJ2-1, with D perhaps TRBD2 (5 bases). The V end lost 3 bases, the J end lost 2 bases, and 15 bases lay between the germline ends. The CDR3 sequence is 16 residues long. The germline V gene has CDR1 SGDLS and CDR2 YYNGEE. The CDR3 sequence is CASSAEERPPYNEQFF. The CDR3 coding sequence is TGTGCCAGCAGCGCAGAGGAGCGGCCTCCCTACAATGAGCAGTTCTTC.